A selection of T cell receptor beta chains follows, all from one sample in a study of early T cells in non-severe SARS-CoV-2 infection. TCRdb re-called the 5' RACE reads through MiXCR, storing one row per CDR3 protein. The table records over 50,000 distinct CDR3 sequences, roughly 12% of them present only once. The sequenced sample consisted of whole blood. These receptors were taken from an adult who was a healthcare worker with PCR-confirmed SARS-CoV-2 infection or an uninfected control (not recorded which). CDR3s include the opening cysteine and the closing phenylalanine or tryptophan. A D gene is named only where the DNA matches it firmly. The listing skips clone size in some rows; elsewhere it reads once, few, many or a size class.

CDR3nt: TGTGCCAGCAGCGTAGAGGTGGGGGCCCCCGAGCAGTACTTC
CDR3aa: CASSVEVGAPEQYF
len: 14
v_gene: TRBV9
abundance: few
j_gene: TRBJ2-7
d_gene: -

CDR3nt: TGCAGCGTCGGGGGGGACGAGCAGTACTTC
CDR3aa: CSVGGDEQYF
len: 10
v_gene: TRBV29-1
abundance: -
j_gene: TRBJ2-7
d_gene: TRBD2

CDR3nt: TGTGCCTGGTCTCCGGGACAGGGGAATTCACCCCTCCACTTT
CDR3aa: CAWSPGQGNSPLHF
len: 14
v_gene: TRBV30
abundance: many
j_gene: TRBJ1-6
d_gene: TRBD1

CDR3nt: TGTGCCAGCAGATCACAGGGGGCAGGGGAGCAGTTCTTC
CDR3aa: CASRSQGAGEQFF
len: 13
v_gene: TRBV6-6
abundance: -
j_gene: TRBJ2-1
d_gene: TRBD1

CDR3nt: TGTGCCAGCTCCGCGACCTCGAACACTGAAGCTTTCTTT
CDR3aa: CASSATSNTEAFF
len: 13
v_gene: TRBV12-3/TRBV12-4
abundance: many
j_gene: TRBJ1-1
d_gene: -

CDR3nt: TGTGCCAGCAGTTACTCGAAAAGAGCAAATGAAAAACTGTTTTTT
CDR3aa: CASSYSKRANEKLFF
len: 15
v_gene: TRBV6-6
abundance: many
j_gene: TRBJ1-4
d_gene: -

CDR3nt: TGTGCCAGCAAGGATCCCGCAAAAGAGACCCAGTACTTC
CDR3aa: CASKDPAKETQYF
len: 13
v_gene: TRBV11-3
abundance: many
j_gene: TRBJ2-5
d_gene: -

CDR3nt: TGTGCCAGCAGTCCCCCCTCACGGGGCTACGAGCAGTACTTC
CDR3aa: CASSPPSRGYEQYF
len: 14
v_gene: TRBV12-3/TRBV12-4
abundance: many
j_gene: TRBJ2-7
d_gene: -

CDR3nt: TGTGCCATCAGTGACGGAGGCACACGGCACAATGAGCAGTTCTTC
CDR3aa: CAISDGGTRHNEQFF
len: 15
v_gene: TRBV10-3
abundance: -
j_gene: TRBJ2-1
d_gene: -

CDR3nt: TGTGCCAGTAGCCCTGACGGTAGCACAGATACGCAGTATTTT
CDR3aa: CASSPDGSTDTQYF
len: 14
v_gene: TRBV19
abundance: few
j_gene: TRBJ2-3
d_gene: -

CDR3nt: TGTGCCAGCAGTTTCTCCAGCCCCGGGGTCGAGCAGTACTTC
CDR3aa: CASSFSSPGVEQYF
len: 14
v_gene: TRBV27
abundance: many
j_gene: TRBJ2-7
d_gene: -